The rows below give T cell receptor beta chains drawn from one sample of a study of vaccination effects on CD4 cells after COVID-19. Their recognized antigens are unknown. Using immunoSEQ multiplex PCR, the repertoire was profiled, and TCRdb retains in-frame clones only, with some absent. The sample has about 44,000 clones; more than 65% are singletons. Sequences were derived from CD4+ T cells from PBMCs cultured without peptide, sampled after COVID-19 vaccination. These receptors came from a human donor who had a prior SARS-CoV-2 infection. Both conserved end residues are part of each CDR3. Fields, in order: D gene, V gene, J gene, clone size, CDR3 length, CDR3 DNA, CDR3 protein. A D gene is named only where the DNA matches it firmly. Clone sizes are given selectively: once, few, many, or a class where the clone is expanded.

d_gene: TRBD2; v_gene: TRBV5-4; j_gene: TRBJ2-5; abundance: once; len: 16; CDR3nt: TGTGCCAGCAGCTTTAGCCTAGCGGGAGCGGGGGAGACCCAGTACTTC; CDR3aa: CASSFSLAGAGETQYF
d_gene: NA; v_gene: TRBV3-1/TRBV3-2; j_gene: TRBJ2-7; abundance: NA; len: 12; CDR3nt: TGTGCCAGCAGCCACGGGACTGACGAGCAGTACTTC; CDR3aa: CASSHGTDEQYF
d_gene: TRBD1; v_gene: TRBV30; j_gene: TRBJ2-5; abundance: NA; len: 15; CDR3nt: TGTGCCTGGAGTGTAGGACAGGGGGGGGGAGAGACCCAGTACTTC; CDR3aa: CAWSVGQGGGETQYF
d_gene: NA; v_gene: TRBV30; j_gene: TRBJ2-1; abundance: NA; len: 14; CDR3nt: TGTGCCTGGAGTGTACTCTACTCCTACAATGAGCAGTTCTTC; CDR3aa: CAWSVLYSYNEQFF
d_gene: NA; v_gene: TRBV28; j_gene: TRBJ1-2; abundance: NA; len: 16; CDR3nt: TGTGCCAGCAGCAATTCTTTAGTGAATCCTAACTATGGCTACACCTTC; CDR3aa: CASSNSLVNPNYGYTF
d_gene: NA; v_gene: TRBV6-1; j_gene: TRBJ2-4; abundance: NA; len: 14; CDR3nt: TGTGCCAGCAGTGAAGAGGTATCCTCGGACATTCAGTACTTC; CDR3aa: CASSEEVSSDIQYF
d_gene: NA; v_gene: TRBV11-2; j_gene: TRBJ2-7; abundance: NA; len: 11; CDR3nt: TGTGCCAGCCGTCTAACCTACGAGCAGTACTTC; CDR3aa: CASRLTYEQYF
d_gene: NA; v_gene: TRBV7-2; j_gene: TRBJ1-2; abundance: NA; len: 15; CDR3nt: TGTGCCAGCAGCTTAATAAAAAGGGGGGGGTATGGCTACACCTTC; CDR3aa: CASSLIKRGGYGYTF
d_gene: NA; v_gene: TRBV5-1; j_gene: TRBJ2-7; abundance: NA; len: 16; CDR3nt: TGCGCCAGCAGCTTGTTTGGTAGGAGGGACAATTACGAGCAGTACTTC; CDR3aa: CASSLFGRRDNYEQYF
d_gene: NA; v_gene: TRBV20-1; j_gene: TRBJ2-3; abundance: NA; len: 11; CDR3nt: TGCAGTCCGAGGCCCGGAGATACGCAGTATTTT; CDR3aa: CSPRPGDTQYF
d_gene: TRBD1; v_gene: TRBV5-1; j_gene: TRBJ2-1; abundance: NA; len: 17; CDR3nt: TGCGCCAGCAGCGACCGGGACAGGGGCTCCCCAAACAATGAGCAGTTCTTC; CDR3aa: CASSDRDRGSPNNEQFF
d_gene: TRBD1; v_gene: TRBV30; j_gene: TRBJ1-1; abundance: once; len: 15; CDR3nt: TGTGCCTGGTTAAGGGGGCTACAGGTAAGCGCTGAAGCTTTCTTT; CDR3aa: CAWLRGLQVSAEAFF
d_gene: NA; v_gene: TRBV7-9; j_gene: TRBJ2-1; abundance: few; len: 16; CDR3nt: TGTGCCAGCACTATTACCCGAGGGGGGGGATACAATGAGCAGTTCTTC; CDR3aa: CASTITRGGGYNEQFF
d_gene: NA; v_gene: TRBV5-4; j_gene: TRBJ1-1; abundance: NA; len: 14; CDR3nt: TGTGCCAGCAGCCCCCCCGGGTTCGGTACTGAAGCTTTCTTT; CDR3aa: CASSPPGFGTEAFF
d_gene: TRBD2; v_gene: TRBV5-6; j_gene: TRBJ2-5; abundance: NA; len: 16; CDR3nt: TGTGCCAGCAGCGCGGGACTAGCGGGGACGCAAGAGACCCAGTACTTC; CDR3aa: CASSAGLAGTQETQYF
d_gene: NA; v_gene: TRBV28; j_gene: TRBJ2-3; abundance: NA; len: 14; CDR3nt: TGTGCCAGCAGTTCCGGACTACCCGTGGATACGCAGTATTTT; CDR3aa: CASSSGLPVDTQYF
d_gene: NA; v_gene: TRBV2; j_gene: TRBJ2-3; abundance: NA; len: 13; CDR3nt: TGTGCCAGCAGTGTTGGGGTGGCCGATACGCAGTATTTT; CDR3aa: CASSVGVADTQYF
d_gene: NA; v_gene: TRBV7-9; j_gene: TRBJ2-1; abundance: NA; len: 13; CDR3nt: TGTGCCAGCAGCTCTCAGAGACTCGCGGGGCAGTTCTTC; CDR3aa: CASSSQRLAGQFF
d_gene: TRBD2; v_gene: TRBV7-3; j_gene: TRBJ2-7; abundance: NA; len: 15; CDR3nt: TGTGCCAGCAGCCCAAGCCCAGCGGGGGCGCACGAGCAGTACTTC; CDR3aa: CASSPSPAGAHEQYF
d_gene: NA; v_gene: TRBV30; j_gene: TRBJ1-2; abundance: NA; len: 14; CDR3nt: TGTGCCTGGAGTGTTTCTCGAACTAACTATGGCTACACCTTC; CDR3aa: CAWSVSRTNYGYTF